One and the same sample provided the 23 T cell receptor beta chains below, sequenced in a study of CD8+CD57+ T cells in acquired aplastic anemia. Profiles of TCR beta VDJ and CDR3 were generated from a genomic DNA template. TCRdb fed the reads into MiXCR, producing one record per CDR3 protein. The table shows over 45,000 distinct CDR3 sequences, with 70% to 80% occurring only once. The sequencing sample was made of sorted CD4+, CD8+, or CD8+CD57+ T cells (not recorded which) from PBMCs. The receptors here all came from a human donor in good health, serving as a control.

The CDR3 protein is CASSESGWITDTQYF. The CDR3 nucleotides read TGTGCCAGCAGCGAATCAGGGTGGATCACAGATACGCAGTATTTT. The V call is TRBV11-2, the J call TRBJ2-3, with D perhaps TRBD1 (5 bases). V dropped 5 bases and J dropped 2 bases, with 14 bases sitting between them. The CDR3 covers 15 residues. Germline CDR1 reads SGHAT; CDR2 reads FQNNGV.

The gene calls are TRBV10-3 and TRBJ1-5, with D hard to call. This CDR3 has 12 residues. Trimming took 2 bases from V and 4 from J, leaving 3 bases between them. CDR1 is ENHRY, CDR2 SYGVKD, per germline. The CDR3 sequence: CAISEGNQPQHF. The CDR3, as DNA: TGTGCCATCAGTGAGGGAAATCAGCCCCAGCATTTT.

The V gene is TRBV19, the J gene TRBJ2-3, with TRBD1 identical over 10 bases. The CDR3 has 16 amino acids. The V gene end was trimmed by 8 bases and the J gene end by 12 bases; junction bases not matched to a gene: 20. Per germline, CDR1 LNHDA and CDR2 SQIVND (reference sequence). CDR3 sequence: CASGTWDRGSRETQYF. The DNA for the CDR3 is TGTGCCAGTGGTACCTGGGACAGGGGTTCTCGGGAGACCCAGTATTTT.

In its sample, this clonotype was seen once. The rearrangement links TRBV2 to TRBJ2-2; D is uncertain. This CDR3 region has 12 residues. Trimming removed 4 bases at V and 7 bases at J, with 7 bases between. CDR1 and CDR2 from the germline V gene are SNHLY and FYNNEI. Here the CDR3 reads CASSVQGGELFF. DNA of the CDR3: TGTGCCAGCAGTGTACAAGGCGGGGAGCTGTTTTTT.

V and J are TRBV7-9 and TRBJ2-7, with D uncertain. In germline, CDR1 is SEHNR, CDR2 FQNEAQ (reference sequence). There are 12 residues in the CDR3. V gave up 5 bases and J gave up 4 bases, with 9 bases separating them. The CDR3 nucleotides read TGTGCCAGCAGCCAAGAAAGTTACGAGCAGTACTTC. This codes for CASSQESYEQYF.

The rearrangement uses TRBV19 and TRBJ1-1; D unclear. The CDR3 has 13 residues. Germline V gene lookup returns CDR1 LNHDA and CDR2 SQIVND (reference sequence). Trimming stripped 4 bases from V and 1 base from J, with 7 bases between. This CDR3 is CASSRSANTEAFF. The CDR3 DNA reads TGTGCCAGTAGTAGGTCAGCGAACACTGAAGCTTTCTTT.

V is TRBV7-9 and J is TRBJ1-3; D is unresolved. The V gene lost 5 bases and the J gene lost 2 bases, with 13 bases spanning the gap. The CDR3 runs to 15 residues. CDR1 and CDR2 (germline): SEHNR, FQNEAQ (reference sequence). CDR3: CASSQSRRPGNTIYF. The CDR3 DNA reads as TGTGCCAGCAGCCAGTCGAGGAGGCCTGGAAACACCATATATTTT. Full variable domain (rest looked up from reference TRBV7-9 and TRBJ1-3): DTGVSQNPRHKITKRGQNVTFRCDPISEHNRLYWYRQTLGQGPEFLTYFQNEAQLEKSRLLSDRFSAERPKGSFSTLEIQRTEQGDSAMYLCASSQSRRPGNTIYFGEGSWLTVV.

Details on this clonotype: The junction does not match germline at one end; this may be a read error. This chain joins TRBV6-1 and TRBJ1-6; 8 nucleotides agree with TRBD1. Germline V gene data show CDR1 as MNHNS and CDR2 as SASEGT. The CDR3 contains 13 residues. In DNA form, the CDR3 reads TGTGCCATCAGTGGCACAGGGGGTTCACCCCTCCACTTT. It yields the protein CAISGTGGSPLHF.

This clonotype was recorded a few times. The chain combines TRBV15 with TRBJ2-5; 8 positions match TRBD2. The junction had 10 bases not matched to a gene; V was cut back by 4 bases and J by 9 bases. Germline CDR1 reads LNHNV; CDR2 reads YYDKDF (reference sequence). This CDR3 comprises 14 residues. In nucleotides, the CDR3 is TGTGCCACCAGCACACGTCTAGCGGGCAAGGCCCAGTACTTC. Protein sequence: CATSTRLAGKAQYF. Based on the CDR3 plus reference TRBV15 and TRBJ2-5, the full variable domain is DAMVIQNPRYQVTQFGKPVTLSCSQTLNHNVMYWYQQKSSQAPKLLFHYYDKDFNNEADTPDNFQSRRPNTSFCFLDIRSPGLGDTAMYLCATSTRLAGKAQYFGPGTRLLVL.

The chain recombines TRBV29-1 with TRBJ1-3; D unresolved. Germline lookup yields CDR1 SQVTM and CDR2 ANQGSEA. This CDR3 has 14 amino acids. Trimming cost V 3 bases and J 2 bases, with 11 bases left between them. CDR3 coding DNA: TGCAGCGTTGATCTCCTCGGGACTGGAAACACCATATATTTT. It is translated as CSVDLLGTGNTIYF.

Only one count was recorded for this clonotype. V is TRBV5-4 and J is TRBJ1-1, with D possibly being TRBD1 (5 bases). The ends were cut back, 4 bases at V and 6 bases at J, with 10 bases in the middle. CDR1 and CDR2 from the germline V gene are SGHNT and YYREEE (reference sequence). The CDR3 covers 12 residues. The CDR3 DNA sequence: TGTGCCAGCAGCCGGGACGGGGCTGAAGCTTTCTTT. This gives the protein CASSRDGAEAFF.

This CDR3 is CATSRGTGLNNSPLHF. CDR3 bases: TGTGCCACCAGCAGAGGCACAGGGCTGAATAATTCACCCCTCCACTTT. This sequence joins TRBV15 and TRBJ1-6, with D perhaps TRBD1 (6 bases). Germline V gene sequence: CDR1 LNHNV, CDR2 YYDKDF (reference sequence). V was cut by 1 base and J by 5 bases, with 12 bases left in between. There are 16 residues in the CDR3.

The chain has TRBV29-1 and TRBJ2-2, with TRBD1 identical over 9 bases. Germline CDR1 and CDR2: SQVTM and ANQGSEA. The CDR3 contains 14 residues. The V segment lost 8 bases and the J segment 3 bases; nucleotides outside the gene matches: 7. The CDR3 coding sequence is TGCAGCCATGGACAGGGGTTCGACACCGGGGAGCTGTTTTTT. It encodes CSHGQGFDTGELFF.

The chain employs TRBV9 and TRBJ2-1; 8 bases map to TRBD1. CDR3 size: 12 residues. Germline V gene data show CDR1 as SGDLS and CDR2 as YYNGEE. The trim removed 4 bases at V and 9 bases at J, leaving 3 bases unmatched. CDR3 sequence: CASSQGAREQFF. The DNA of the CDR3 is TGTGCCAGCAGCCAGGGGGCGCGTGAGCAGTTCTTC.

This chain links TRBV7-2 with TRBJ1-6, with D possibly being TRBD1 (5 bases). Germline CDR1 SGHTA, CDR2 FQGNSA. The CDR3 runs 15 residues. Trimming left V 2 bases short and J 7 bases short, with 12 bases between. CDR3 loop: CASSLSGVENSPLHF. CDR3 bases: TGTGCCAGCAGCTTATCGGGGGTGGAGAATTCACCCCTCCACTTT.

The gene calls are TRBV24-1 and TRBJ1-1; D not resolved. The germline CDR1 and CDR2 sequences are KGHDR and SFDVKD. The V end lost 4 bases, the J end lost 1 base, and 9 bases lay between the germline ends. The length of the CDR3 is 14 residues. CDR3 residues: CATSEMPPNTEAFF. CDR3 in DNA: TGTGCCACCAGTGAGATGCCGCCGAACACTGAAGCTTTCTTT.

The DNA of the CDR3 is TGTGCCAGCAGTGATCTTAACTATGGCTACACCTTC. It encodes CASSDLNYGYTF. The V and J genes are TRBV6-1 and TRBJ1-2; D not certain. Germline CDR1 and CDR2: MNHNS and SASEGT. The germline V and J ends were trimmed by 3 bases and 1 base, with 3 bases remaining between them. The CDR3 is made up of 12 amino acids.

On this clonotype itself: Since no conserved phenylalanine or tryptophan closes the CDR3, a read error is the likely cause. The rearrangement uses TRBV11-2 and TRBJ2-7; D call uncertain. Germline V CDR1 and CDR2: SGHAT, FQNNGV. This CDR3 region has 13 residues. V was trimmed by 5 bases and J by 7 bases, leaving 15 bases between them. CDR3 in DNA: TGTGCCAGCAGCCCCGCGGAGTACAATGAGCAGTACTCC. As protein: CASSPAEYNEQYS.

The count of this clonotype is one. V and J are TRBV25-1 and TRBJ1-1; D remains ambiguous. The length of the CDR3 is 13 residues. CDR1 and CDR2 from the germline V gene are MGHDK and SYGVNS. V was trimmed by 6 bases and J by 3 bases, leaving 11 bases between them. Here the CDR3 reads CASRMNQDTEAFF. CDR3 in DNA: TGTGCCAGCAGGATGAATCAGGACACTGAAGCTTTCTTT.

The V call is TRBV15, the J call TRBJ1-4; D is perhaps TRBD1 (5 bases). Germline assignment: CDR1 LNHNV and CDR2 YYDKDF (reference sequence). The CDR3 is made up of 16 amino acids. Trimming removed 1 base from V and 3 bases from J, with 12 bases in between. The CDR3: CATSRGWGGANEKLFF. For the CDR3, the DNA is TGTGCCACCAGCAGAGGTTGGGGGGGAGCTAATGAAAAACTGTTTTTT. The full variable domain, in which reference TRBV15 and TRBJ1-4 provide the parts outside the CDR3, is DAMVIQNPRYQVTQFGKPVTLSCSQTLNHNVMYWYQQKSSQAPKLLFHYYDKDFNNEADTPDNFQSRRPNTSFCFLDIRSPGLGDTAMYLCATSRGWGGANEKLFFGSGTQLSVL.

The V gene is TRBV7-2, the J gene TRBJ2-2; D could derive from TRBD1 or TRBD2 (5 bases each). This CDR3 comprises 16 residues. Germline V lookup: CDR1 SGHTA, CDR2 FQGNSA. The V gene lost 0 bases and the J gene lost 4 bases, with 12 bases spanning the gap. The CDR3 DNA reads as TGTGCCAGCAGCTTAGCTTGGGGGAAGGGCACCGGGGAGCTGTTTTTT. It yields the protein CASSLAWGKGTGELFF.

The V gene is TRBV2, the J gene TRBJ2-1; TRBD1 agrees at 9 bases. Germline V gives CDR1 SNHLY, CDR2 FYNNEI. The length of the CDR3 is 14 residues. V shed 6 bases and J 7 bases; nucleotides not matched to a gene: 7. The CDR3 loop is CASREGTGINEQFF. CDR3 nucleotides: TGTGCCAGCAGGGAGGGGACAGGGATTAATGAGCAGTTCTTC.

This chain links TRBV2 with TRBJ2-2, with 9 bases fitting TRBD1. The CDR3 has 15 amino acids. The J segment lost 3 bases and the V segment lost 8 bases, leaving 7 bases of the junction unmatched. Per germline, CDR1 SNHLY and CDR2 FYNNEI. The CDR3 region is CASEGTGTDTGELFF. The CDR3 bases are TGTGCCAGCGAAGGGACAGGGACGGACACCGGGGAGCTGTTTTTT.